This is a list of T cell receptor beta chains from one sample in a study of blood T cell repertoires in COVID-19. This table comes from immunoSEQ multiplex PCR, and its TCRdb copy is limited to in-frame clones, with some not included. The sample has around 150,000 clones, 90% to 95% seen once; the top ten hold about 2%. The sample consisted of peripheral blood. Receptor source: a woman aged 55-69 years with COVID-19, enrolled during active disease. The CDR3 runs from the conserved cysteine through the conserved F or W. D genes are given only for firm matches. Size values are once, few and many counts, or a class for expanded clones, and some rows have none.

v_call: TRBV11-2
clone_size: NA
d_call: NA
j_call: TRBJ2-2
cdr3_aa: CASSSQGLSTGELFF
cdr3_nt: TGTGCCAGCAGCAGCCAGGGATTATCCACCGGGGAGCTGTTTTTT

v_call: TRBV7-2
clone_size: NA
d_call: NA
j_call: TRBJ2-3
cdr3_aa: CASSPRLVTDTQYF
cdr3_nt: TGTGCCAGCAGCCCGAGACTGGTCACAGATACGCAGTATTTT

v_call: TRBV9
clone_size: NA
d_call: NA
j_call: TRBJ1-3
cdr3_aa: CASSVAQNSGNTIYF
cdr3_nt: TGTGCCAGCAGCGTAGCGCAGAACTCTGGAAACACCATATATTTT

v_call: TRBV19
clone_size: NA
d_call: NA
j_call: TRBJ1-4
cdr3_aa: CASSIWGPTNEKLFF
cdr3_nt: TGTGCCAGTAGTATATGGGGCCCAACTAATGAAAAACTGTTTTTT

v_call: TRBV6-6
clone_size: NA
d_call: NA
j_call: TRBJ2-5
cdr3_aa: CASSQTPAGLPGETQYF
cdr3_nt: TGTGCCAGCAGTCAAACCCCTGCCGGGCTCCCGGGGGAGACCCAGTACTTC

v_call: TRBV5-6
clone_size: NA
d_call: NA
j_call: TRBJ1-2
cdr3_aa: CASSSGLIGYTF
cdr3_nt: TGTGCCAGCAGCTCGGGACTCATAGGCTACACCTTC

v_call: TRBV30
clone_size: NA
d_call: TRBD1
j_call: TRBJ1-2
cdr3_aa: CASGQGARGYTF
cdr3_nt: TGTGCCTCTGGACAGGGGGCGAGGGGCTACACCTTC

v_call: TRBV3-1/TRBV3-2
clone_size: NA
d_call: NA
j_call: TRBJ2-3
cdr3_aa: CASSQEGGSPDTQYF
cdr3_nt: TGTGCCAGCAGCCAAGAGGGGGGTTCCCCAGATACGCAGTATTTT

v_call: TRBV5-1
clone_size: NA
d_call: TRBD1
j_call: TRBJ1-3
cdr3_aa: CASSQGISGNTIYF
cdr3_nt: TGCGCCAGCTCACAGGGGATCTCTGGAAACACCATATATTTT

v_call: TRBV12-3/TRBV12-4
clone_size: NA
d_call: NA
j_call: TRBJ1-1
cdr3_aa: CASAGLWNTEAFF
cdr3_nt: TGTGCCAGCGCCGGACTGTGGAACACTGAAGCTTTCTTT

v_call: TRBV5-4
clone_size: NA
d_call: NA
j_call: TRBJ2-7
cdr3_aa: CASSLTYSEQYF
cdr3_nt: TGTGCCAGCAGCTTGACGTACTCCGAGCAGTACTTC

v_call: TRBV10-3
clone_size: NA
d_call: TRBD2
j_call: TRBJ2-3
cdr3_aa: CAIRLAGPGDTQYF
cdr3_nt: TGTGCCATCCGACTAGCGGGGCCTGGAGATACGCAGTATTTT

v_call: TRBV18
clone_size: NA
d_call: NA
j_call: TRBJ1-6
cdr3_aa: CASSPSNSPLHF
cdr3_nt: TGTGCCAGCTCACCGAGCAATTCACCCCTCCACTTT

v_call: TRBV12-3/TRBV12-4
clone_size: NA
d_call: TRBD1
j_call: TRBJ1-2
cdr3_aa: CASSGGHYGYTF
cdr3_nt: TGTGCCAGCTCAGGGGGCCACTATGGCTACACCTTC

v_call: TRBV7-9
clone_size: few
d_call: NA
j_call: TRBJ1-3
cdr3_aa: CASSLAAGASGNTIYF
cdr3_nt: TGTGCCAGCAGCTTAGCTGCAGGGGCTTCTGGAAACACCATATATTTT

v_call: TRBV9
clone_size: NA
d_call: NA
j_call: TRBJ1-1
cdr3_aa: CASSVGGRMNTEAFF
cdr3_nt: TGTGCCAGCAGCGTAGGGGGCAGGATGAACACTGAAGCTTTCTTT

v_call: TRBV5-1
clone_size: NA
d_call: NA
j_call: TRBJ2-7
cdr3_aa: CASSFGAGYSYEQYF
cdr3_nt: TGCGCCAGCAGCTTTGGGGCAGGGTACTCCTACGAGCAGTACTTC

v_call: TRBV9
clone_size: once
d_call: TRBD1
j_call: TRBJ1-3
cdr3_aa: CASSVAAGGQFGNTIYF
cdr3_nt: TGTGCCAGCAGCGTAGCGGCAGGGGGACAATTCGGAAACACCATATATTTT

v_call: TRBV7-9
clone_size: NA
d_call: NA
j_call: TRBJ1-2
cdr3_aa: CASSSLDGRGDYGYTF
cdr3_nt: TGTGCCAGCAGCTCCTTAGACGGGCGGGGTGACTATGGCTACACCTTC

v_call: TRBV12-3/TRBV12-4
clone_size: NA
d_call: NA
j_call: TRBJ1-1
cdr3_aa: CASSPPPGAEAFF
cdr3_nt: TGTGCCAGCAGTCCCCCCCCGGGGGCTGAAGCTTTCTTT

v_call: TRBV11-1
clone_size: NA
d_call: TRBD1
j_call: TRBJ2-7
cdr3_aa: CASSRTGTYEQYF
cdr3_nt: TGTGCCAGCAGCAGGACAGGAACCTACGAGCAGTACTTC

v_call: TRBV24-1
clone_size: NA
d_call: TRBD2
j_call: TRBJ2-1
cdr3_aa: CATGRDGPYSYNEQFF
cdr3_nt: TGTGCCACCGGGAGGGACGGACCTTACTCCTACAATGAGCAGTTCTTC

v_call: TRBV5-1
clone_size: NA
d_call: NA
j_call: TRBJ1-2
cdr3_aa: CASRAQGRDGYTF
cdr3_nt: TGCGCCAGCAGGGCACAGGGTAGAGATGGCTACACCTTC

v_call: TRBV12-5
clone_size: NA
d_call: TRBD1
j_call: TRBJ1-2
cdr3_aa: CASGPGTGDYGYTF
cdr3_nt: TGTGCTAGTGGTCCGGGGACAGGCGACTATGGCTACACCTTC

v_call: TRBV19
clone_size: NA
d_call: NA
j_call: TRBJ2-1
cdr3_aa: CASSHREPYNEQFF
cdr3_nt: TGTGCCAGTAGTCACAGGGAGCCCTACAATGAGCAGTTCTTC

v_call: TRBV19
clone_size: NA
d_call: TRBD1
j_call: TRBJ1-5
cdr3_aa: CASSIGQGGNQPQHF
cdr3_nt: TGTGCCAGTAGTATCGGACAGGGTGGAAATCAGCCCCAGCATTTT

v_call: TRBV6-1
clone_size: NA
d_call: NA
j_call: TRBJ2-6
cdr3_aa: CASSEQDTISGANVLTF
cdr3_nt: TGTGCCAGCAGTGAGCAGGACACCATCTCTGGGGCCAACGTCCTGACTTTC

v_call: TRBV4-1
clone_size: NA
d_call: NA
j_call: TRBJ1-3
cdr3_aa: CASSPTGYGNTIYF
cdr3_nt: TGCGCCAGCAGCCCCACAGGGTATGGAAACACCATATATTTT

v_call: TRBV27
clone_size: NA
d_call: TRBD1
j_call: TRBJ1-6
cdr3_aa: CATRTGRSYNSPLHF
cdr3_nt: TGTGCCACCCGGACAGGTCGCTCCTATAATTCACCCCTCCACTTT

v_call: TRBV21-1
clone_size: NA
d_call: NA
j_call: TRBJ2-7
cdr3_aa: CASSQTGGASHEQYF
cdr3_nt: TGTGCCAGCAGCCAAACAGGGGGCGCCTCGCACGAGCAGTACTTC

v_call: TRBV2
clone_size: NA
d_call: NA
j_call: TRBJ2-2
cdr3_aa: CASSEEYGTFTTGSTGELFF
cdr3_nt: TGTGCCAGCAGTGAAGAGTATGGGACATTTACGACGGGGAGCACCGGGGAGCTGTTTTTT

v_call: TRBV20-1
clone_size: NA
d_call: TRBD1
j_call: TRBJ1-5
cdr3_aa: CSASQGAGNQPQHF
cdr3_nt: TGCAGTGCTAGTCAGGGGGCTGGCAATCAGCCCCAGCATTTT

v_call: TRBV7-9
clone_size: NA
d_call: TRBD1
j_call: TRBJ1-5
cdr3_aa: CASSPGQGSGNQPQHF
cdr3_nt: TGTGCCAGCAGCCCGGGACAGGGGAGTGGCAATCAGCCCCAGCATTTT

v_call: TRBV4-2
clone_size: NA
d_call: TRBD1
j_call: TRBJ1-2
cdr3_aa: CASSQDRDRGPGYTF
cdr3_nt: TGTGCCAGCAGCCAAGATCGGGACAGGGGGCCTGGCTACACCTTC

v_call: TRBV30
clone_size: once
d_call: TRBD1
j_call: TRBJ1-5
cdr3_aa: CAWSVPGQGAQPQHF
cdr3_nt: TGTGCCTGGAGTGTACCCGGACAGGGGGCTCAGCCCCAGCATTTT

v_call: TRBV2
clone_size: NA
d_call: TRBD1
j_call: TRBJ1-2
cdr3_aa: CASSEDRSLGYTF
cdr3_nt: TGTGCCAGCAGTGAGGACAGGTCACTAGGCTACACCTTC

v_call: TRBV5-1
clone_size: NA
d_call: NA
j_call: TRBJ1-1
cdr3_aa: CASNFGAGAYTEAFF
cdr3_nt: TGCGCCAGCAACTTTGGGGCGGGGGCTTACACTGAAGCTTTCTTT

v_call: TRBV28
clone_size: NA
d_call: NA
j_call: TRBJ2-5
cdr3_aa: CASLGRGVYSETQYF
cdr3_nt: TGTGCCAGCCTGGGCAGGGGGGTGTACTCAGAGACCCAGTACTTC

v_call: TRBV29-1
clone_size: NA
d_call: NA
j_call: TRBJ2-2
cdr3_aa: CSVGEAINTGELFF
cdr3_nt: TGCAGCGTTGGTGAGGCGATTAACACCGGGGAGCTGTTTTTT

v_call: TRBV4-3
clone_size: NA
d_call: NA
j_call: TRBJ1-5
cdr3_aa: CASSQEYSNQPQHF
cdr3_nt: TGCGCCAGCAGCCAAGAGTATAGCAATCAGCCCCAGCATTTT

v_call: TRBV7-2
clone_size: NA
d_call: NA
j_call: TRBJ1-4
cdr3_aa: CASSAQRATNEKLFF
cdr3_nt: TGTGCCAGCAGCGCCCAGCGTGCAACTAATGAAAAACTGTTTTTT

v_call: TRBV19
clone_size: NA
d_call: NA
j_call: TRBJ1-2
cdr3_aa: CASSPGEGPYGYTF
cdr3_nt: TGTGCCAGTAGCCCAGGGGAGGGCCCCTATGGCTACACCTTC

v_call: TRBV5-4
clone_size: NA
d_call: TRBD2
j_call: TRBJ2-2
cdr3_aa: CASSPLGGGTPGGELFF
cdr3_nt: TGTGCCAGCAGCCCCCTGGGGGGGGGAACTCCTGGCGGGGAGCTGTTTTTT